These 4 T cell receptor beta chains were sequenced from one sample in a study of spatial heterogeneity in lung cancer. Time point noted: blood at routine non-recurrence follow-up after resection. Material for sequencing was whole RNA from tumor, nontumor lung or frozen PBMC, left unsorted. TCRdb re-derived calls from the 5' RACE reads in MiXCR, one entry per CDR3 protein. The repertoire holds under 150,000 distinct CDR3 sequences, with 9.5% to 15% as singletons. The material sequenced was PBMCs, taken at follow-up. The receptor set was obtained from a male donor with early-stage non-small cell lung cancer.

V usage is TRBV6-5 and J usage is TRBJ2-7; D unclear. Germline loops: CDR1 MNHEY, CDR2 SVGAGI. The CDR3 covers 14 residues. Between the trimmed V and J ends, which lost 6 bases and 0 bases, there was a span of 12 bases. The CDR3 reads CASREIYPSYEQYF. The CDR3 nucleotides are TGTGCCAGCAGAGAAATTTACCCCTCCTACGAGCAGTACTTC.

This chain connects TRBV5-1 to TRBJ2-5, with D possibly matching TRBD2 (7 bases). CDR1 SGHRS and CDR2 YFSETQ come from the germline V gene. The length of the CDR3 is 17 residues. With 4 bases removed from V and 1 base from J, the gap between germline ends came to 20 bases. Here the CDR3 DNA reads TGCGCCAGCAGCCGTTCCGGGGCGGGGGCGTCCCAAGAGACCCAGTACTTC. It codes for CASSRSGAGASQETQYF.

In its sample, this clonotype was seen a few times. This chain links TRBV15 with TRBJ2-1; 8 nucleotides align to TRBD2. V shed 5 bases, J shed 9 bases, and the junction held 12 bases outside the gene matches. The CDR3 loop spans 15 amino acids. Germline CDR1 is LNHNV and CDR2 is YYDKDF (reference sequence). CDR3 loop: CATSEGLALGGEQFF. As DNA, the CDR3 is TGTGCCACCAGCGAAGGACTAGCCCTAGGGGGTGAGCAGTTCTTC.

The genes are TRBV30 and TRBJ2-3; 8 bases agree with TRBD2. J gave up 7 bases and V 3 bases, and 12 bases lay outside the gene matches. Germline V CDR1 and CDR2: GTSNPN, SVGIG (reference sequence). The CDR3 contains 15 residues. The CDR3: CAWSRPGGRRYTQYF. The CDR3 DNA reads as TGTGCCTGGAGCAGGCCGGGGGGGCGGAGGTATACGCAGTATTTT.